The 16 T cell receptor beta chains below were found in one sample sequenced in a study of cytomegalovirus exposure and HLA in healthy donors. Primers included in the PCR were 60 Vbeta and 13 Jbeta primers. Assay: immunoSEQ multiplex PCR; the TCRdb copy retains only in-frame clones and omits some. The sample holds approximately 130,000 clones, approximately 80% seen once. Sequenced material: PBMCs. Receptors originate from a man over 45 in good health and CMV-seronegative.

The chain employs TRBV5-1 and TRBJ2-5; no clear D gene. Germline V gene data show CDR1 as SGHRS and CDR2 as YFSETQ. The CDR3 spans 16 residues. With 0 bases removed from V and 7 bases from J, the gap between germline ends came to 19 bases. DNA of the CDR3: TGCGCCAGCAGCTTGGCGACCGGATGGGCGTCCGGGACCCAGTACTTC. Translating gives CASSLATGWASGTQYF. The full variable domain, in which reference TRBV5-1 and TRBJ2-5 provide the parts outside the CDR3, is KAGVTQTPRYLIKTRGQQVTLSCSPISGHRSVSWYQQTPGQGLQFLFEYFSETQRNKGNFPGRFSGRQFSNSRSEMNVSTLELGDSALYLCASSLATGWASGTQYFGPGTRLLVL.

This clone was detected a few times. The CDR3 DNA follows: TGTGCCAGCAGCTTAGTGGCGGGAGGGCAAACGCACTACGAGCAGTACTTC. Translated: CASSLVAGGQTHYEQYF. This rearrangement joins TRBV7-8 to TRBJ2-7; 9 nucleotides align to TRBD2. The CDR3 is made up of 17 amino acids. V lost 1 base and J lost 3; bases outside the gene matches: 10. Germline V gives CDR1 SGHVS, CDR2 FQNEAQ.

The V gene is TRBV5-1, the J gene TRBJ2-1; D remains unclear. The CDR3 loop spans 13 amino acids. Trimming cost V 1 base and J 10 bases, with 12 bases left between them. The V gene's germline CDR1 is SGHRS and CDR2 YFSETQ. CDR3 DNA sequence: TGCGCCAGCAGCTTGTCGACGACACAAGAGCAGTTCTTC. This sequence encodes CASSLSTTQEQFF.

The CDR3 nucleotides read TGCGCCAGCAGCTTGGGACTAGCGGGGCCTGCTTACAATGAGCAGTTCTTC. This sequence encodes CASSLGLAGPAYNEQFF. V gene TRBV5-1 combines with J gene TRBJ2-1; 11 bases align to TRBD2. Germline assignment: CDR1 SGHRS and CDR2 YFSETQ. After removal of 0 bases from V and 4 bases from J, the junction contained 6 bases not matched to a gene. There are 17 residues in the CDR3.

This clone was counted a few times. This chain links TRBV6-1 with TRBJ2-7; D gene uncertain. The V end lost 1 base, the J end lost 2 bases, and 12 bases lay between the germline ends. This CDR3 contains 15 residues. Germline loops: CDR1 MNHNS, CDR2 SASEGT. CDR3 loop: CASSEVHLGTYEQYF. For the CDR3, the DNA is TGTGCCAGCAGTGAAGTTCACCTGGGCACCTACGAGCAGTACTTC.

This sequence joins TRBV9 and TRBJ2-4; a weak D match, TRBD2 (6 bases). V lost 0 bases and J 7 bases, leaving 14 bases between the germline ends. This CDR3 is 15 amino acids long. The V gene's germline CDR1 is SGDLS and CDR2 YYNGEE. The CDR3 DNA follows: TGTGCCAGCAGCGTAGGAGGCGGACTAACTAACATTCAGTACTTC. Residues: CASSVGGGLTNIQYF.

This clone was seen just once. The chain is built from TRBV15 and TRBJ2-1; 10 nucleotides line up with TRBD2. The germline V gene encodes CDR1 LNHNV and CDR2 YYDKDF (reference sequence). The V and J ends lost 3 bases and 2 bases, in that order; junction bases with no gene match: 4. The CDR3 consists of 16 residues. This CDR3 is CATSRGLARTYNEQFF. The CDR3 bases are TGTGCCACCAGCAGGGGACTAGCGAGAACCTACAATGAGCAGTTCTTC.

The chain combines TRBV28 with TRBJ1-1; D is possibly TRBD1 (6 bases). The germline CDR1 and CDR2 sequences are MDHEN and SYDVKM. The CDR3 covers 17 residues. V was cut by 8 bases and J by 0 bases, with 22 bases left in between. CDR3 nucleotides: TGTGCCAGCCGCTCCCCGGGGGGGGCGGGGATGAACACTGAAGCTTTCTTT. Protein: CASRSPGGAGMNTEAFF.

The chain uses TRBV28 and TRBJ2-7, with D possibly TRBD2 on 5 matching bases. With 7 bases removed from V and 0 bases from J, the gap between germline ends came to 19 bases. In germline, CDR1 is MDHEN, CDR2 SYDVKM. This CDR3 is built from 16 residues. The CDR3 loop is CASTHTGWRSSYEQYF. CDR3 sequence (DNA): TGTGCCAGCACCCACACCGGATGGAGGAGCTCCTACGAGCAGTACTTC.

The V gene is TRBV19, the J gene TRBJ1-1; D not resolved. CDR3 size: 14 residues. V lost 3 bases and J lost 1, with 9 bases in between. Germline-derived CDR1 and CDR2 are LNHDA and SQIVND (reference sequence). DNA for the CDR3: TGTGCCAGTAGTATTTCCAGTCCGAACACTGAAGCTTTCTTT. Protein sequence: CASSISSPNTEAFF.

This clone was detected only a few times. The chain links TRBV28 to TRBJ2-3, with 12 bases lining up with TRBD2. CDR3 length: 15 amino acids. Trimming removed 6 bases from V and 5 bases from J; junction bases left unmatched: 6. Germline lookup yields CDR1 MDHEN and CDR2 SYDVKM. The CDR3 region is CASSPLAGGLDTQYF. In nucleotides, the CDR3 is TGTGCCAGCAGCCCACTAGCGGGAGGTTTAGATACGCAGTATTTT.

The chain recombines TRBV6-1 with TRBJ1-1; 7 bases map to TRBD1. V lost 2 bases to trimming and J lost 7 bases; unmatched junction nucleotides: 7. The germline V gene has CDR1 MNHNS and CDR2 SASEGT. This CDR3 is 14 amino acids long. The CDR3 DNA is TGTGCCAGCAGTGAACGGCAGGGGGATGGTGAAGCTTTCTTT. It translates to CASSERQGDGEAFF.

V is TRBV7-2 and J is TRBJ2-3, with TRBD1 identical over 12 bases. The CDR3 totals 18 residues. J lost 4 bases, V lost 5 bases, and 13 bases had no gene match. Germline loops: CDR1 SGHTA, CDR2 FQGNSA. CDR3 in amino acids: CASSLVPGQGASADTQYF. The CDR3, as DNA: TGTGCCAGCAGCCTCGTCCCGGGACAGGGGGCGAGCGCAGATACGCAGTATTTT.

This chain joins TRBV18 and TRBJ2-3, with 10 positions matching TRBD2. The CDR3 has 17 amino acids. With 2 bases clipped from V and 5 bases from J, the junction kept 10 bases outside the gene matches. CDR1 and CDR2 (germline): KGHSH, LQKENI. The CDR3 nucleotides read TGTGCCAGCTCACCAGTTTCCCTAGCGGGAGTTCAAGATACGCAGTATTTT. This encodes CASSPVSLAGVQDTQYF.

The J gene is TRBJ1-4, the V gene TRBV30; perhaps TRBD1 as D (6 bases). The length of the CDR3 is 15 residues. Germline CDR1 reads GTSNPN; CDR2 reads SVGIG (reference sequence). V dropped 0 bases and J dropped 6 bases, with 14 bases sitting between them. Written as DNA, the CDR3 is TGTGCCTGGAGTGTATTGGGGGGGGCGGATGAAAAACTGTTTTTT. As protein: CAWSVLGGADEKLFF. Together with reference TRBV30 and TRBJ1-4, the CDR3 gives the full variable domain: SQTIHQWPATLVQPVGSPLSLECTVEGTSNPNLYWYRQAAGRGLQLLFYSVGIGQISSEVPQNLSASRPQDRQFILSSKKLLLSDSGFYLCAWSVLGGADEKLFFGSGTQLSVL.

The chain carries TRBV6-4 and TRBJ1-4; D ambiguous. V was trimmed by 8 bases and J by 0 bases, leaving 4 bases between them. CDR3 length: 12 residues. The germline V gene has CDR1 MRHNA and CDR2 SNTAGT. The CDR3 nucleotides read TGTGCCAGCCCAGCAACTAATGAAAAACTGTTTTTT. It translates to CASPATNEKLFF.